These 24 T cell receptor beta chains were sequenced from one sample in a study of OX40 agonist ivuxolimab in advanced cancers. Profiling relied on immunoSEQ multiplex PCR, and the TCRdb table lists in-frame clones only, not all of them. The data hold approximately 77,000 clones, with about 85% observed a single time. Specimen: CD4+ or CD8+ T cells sorted from blood, collected in a trial of the OX40 agonist ivuxolimab. Receptors originate from an adult with an advanced solid tumor such as melanoma, head and neck, liver or kidney cancer.

There are a few counts of this clone. The chain recombines TRBV28 with TRBJ2-6; 7 bases fit TRBD1. V shed 6 bases, J shed 1 base, and the junction held 6 bases outside the gene matches. The CDR3 covers 16 residues. CDR1 MDHEN and CDR2 SYDVKM come from the germline V gene. In DNA, the CDR3 is TGTGCCAGCAGGGGGACAGACTATTCTGGGGCCAACGTCCTGACTTTC. This sequence encodes CASRGTDYSGANVLTF. Supplemented by reference TRBV28 and TRBJ2-6, the full variable domain reads DVKVTQSSRYLVKRTGEKVFLECVQDMDHENMFWYRQDPGLGLRLIYFSYDVKMKEKGDIPEGYSVSREKKERFSLILESASTNQTSMYLCASRGTDYSGANVLTFGAGSRLTVL.

The rearrangement links TRBV5-1 to TRBJ1-1, with 8 nucleotides matching TRBD1. This CDR3 is 14 amino acids long. Trimming cost V 2 bases and J 5 bases; bases outside gene matches: 5. Germline assignment: CDR1 SGHRS and CDR2 YFSETQ. In DNA, the CDR3 is TGCGCCAGCAGCTTAGGACAGGGAACGACTGAAGCTTTCTTT. Encoded protein: CASSLGQGTTEAFF.

The chain joins TRBV4-1 to TRBJ1-2; 8 bases fit TRBD1. V shed 0 bases and J 4 bases; nucleotides not matched to a gene: 10. CDR3 size: 17 residues. Germline loops: CDR1 MGHRA, CDR2 YSYEKL. Written as DNA, the CDR3 is TGCGCCAGCAGCCAAGAACAGCGAGACAGGGGAGCCTATGGCTACACCTTC. Protein product: CASSQEQRDRGAYGYTF.

The V call is TRBV5-4, the J call TRBJ2-7, with 7 bases lining up with TRBD1. The CDR3 is 14 residues long. V shed 4 bases, J shed 0 bases, and the junction held 4 bases outside the gene matches. CDR1 and CDR2 (germline): SGHNT, YYREEE (reference sequence). DNA for the CDR3: TGTGCCAGCAGCAAACAGGGGAACTCCTACGAGCAGTACTTC. It specifies CASSKQGNSYEQYF.

J is TRBJ2-5 and V is TRBV25-1; D is uncertain. Germline V lookup: CDR1 MGHDK, CDR2 SYGVNS. Trimming left V 6 bases short and J 3 bases short, with 2 bases between. This CDR3 is 10 amino acids long. This CDR3 reads CASREETQYF. The DNA of the CDR3 is TGTGCCAGCAGAGAAGAGACCCAGTACTTC.

The gene calls are TRBV4-3 and TRBJ2-3; no clear D. CDR3 length equals 14 residues. V lost 0 bases and J 4 bases, leaving 8 bases between the germline ends. The germline V gene has CDR1 LGHNA and CDR2 YSLEER. The CDR3 nucleotides read TGCGCCAGCAGCCAAGATAGGGCAGCAGATACGCAGTATTTT. Translating gives CASSQDRAADTQYF.

In its sample, this clone was seen once. The chain combines TRBV11-3 with TRBJ2-1; D gene unclear. CDR1 SGHNT and CDR2 YENEEA come from the germline V gene. V was trimmed by 1 base and J by 5 bases, leaving 12 bases between them. The CDR3 has 15 residues. This CDR3 reads CASSLGGRRNNEQFF. In DNA form, the CDR3 reads TGTGCCAGCAGCTTAGGGGGTAGGCGGAACAATGAGCAGTTCTTC.

This clone was recorded once. The genes are TRBV7-9 and TRBJ1-1; maybe TRBD1 (5 bases). Trimming left V 5 bases short and J 0 bases short, with 13 bases between. Germline-derived CDR1 and CDR2 are SEHNR and FQNEAQ (reference sequence). CDR3 length: 15 residues. DNA of the CDR3: TGTGCCAGCAGCCCGAGGGGCGCGATGAACACTGAAGCTTTCTTT. This sequence encodes CASSPRGAMNTEAFF.

The chain couples TRBV6-5 to TRBJ1-3; D gene unclear. The germline gives CDR1 MNHEY, CDR2 SVGAGI. The CDR3 is 12 amino acids. Trimming took 8 bases from V and 3 from J, leaving 8 bases between them. CDR3 loop: CASREGGNTIYF. The DNA of the CDR3 is TGTGCCAGCCGAGAAGGTGGAAACACCATATATTTT.

CDR3 region: CASSDTTHYTDTQYF. CDR3 bases: TGTGCCAGCAGCGACACGACACACTACACAGATACGCAGTATTTT. The chain is built from TRBV6-5 and TRBJ2-3, with unresolved D. Germline CDR1 and CDR2: MNHEY and SVGAGI. This CDR3 contains 15 residues. V was shortened by 6 bases and J by 2 bases, with 15 bases between the two germline ends.

V gene TRBV19 combines with J gene TRBJ2-2, with 7 nucleotides matching TRBD1. Germline V gene data show CDR1 as LNHDA and CDR2 as SQIVND (reference sequence). The CDR3 spans 14 residues. Unmatched junction bases numbered 7, after V lost 7 bases and J lost 5 bases. The DNA for the CDR3 is TGTGCCAGTACTCAGGACAGGAGGACCGGGGAGCTGTTTTTT. Translating it yields CASTQDRRTGELFF.

In DNA, the CDR3 is TGCGCCAGCAGCTTGGAGGCCAGGAGAAGCACAGATACGCAGTATTTT. Its translation: CASSLEARRSTDTQYF. The V call is TRBV5-1, the J call TRBJ2-3; D unresolved. The CDR3 length is 16 residues. Trimming removed 0 bases from V and 0 bases from J, with 11 bases in between. Germline loops: CDR1 SGHRS, CDR2 YFSETQ.

The V and J genes are TRBV7-9 and TRBJ2-1, with unresolved D. Germline V gene data show CDR1 as SEHNR and CDR2 as FQNEAQ (reference sequence). V gave up 6 bases and J gave up 6 bases, with 9 bases separating them. CDR3 length: 12 residues. The CDR3 loop reads CASSPHSNEQFF. The CDR3 nucleotides read TGTGCCAGCAGTCCTCATTCCAATGAGCAGTTCTTC. The full variable domain, with the rest looked up from reference TRBV7-9 and TRBJ2-1, is DTGVSQNPRHKITKRGQNVTFRCDPISEHNRLYWYRQTLGQGPEFLTYFQNEAQLEKSRLLSDRFSAERPKGSFSTLEIQRTEQGDSAMYLCASSPHSNEQFFGPGTRLTVL.

The chain joins TRBV5-1 to TRBJ1-6; tentative D call: TRBD1 (6 bases). Germline V gene lookup returns CDR1 SGHRS and CDR2 YFSETQ. V lost 5 bases to trimming and J lost 3 bases, with 18 bases between them. This CDR3 has 17 residues. The CDR3 sequence is CASRPSWTAFYNSPLHF. The CDR3 DNA follows: TGCGCCAGCAGGCCGTCCTGGACAGCTTTCTATAATTCACCCCTCCACTTT.

This rearrangement joins TRBV7-2 to TRBJ2-5; weak D call: TRBD1 (6 bases). Trimming removed 3 bases at V and 1 base at J, with 12 bases between. The CDR3 loop spans 15 amino acids. Looked up from germline, CDR1 is SGHTA and CDR2 is FQGNSA. For the CDR3, the DNA is TGTGCCAGCAGCTTTTCCAGGGGCACCCAAGAGACCCAGTACTTC. It encodes CASSFSRGTQETQYF.

Written as DNA, the CDR3 is TGTGCCAGCAGCTTCGAGGGCAGTAGGTCAGAGACCCAGTACTTC. This codes for CASSFEGSRSETQYF. The chain links TRBV11-2 to TRBJ2-5, with D maybe TRBD2 (5 bases). Germline assignment: CDR1 SGHAT and CDR2 FQNNGV. Trimming removed 3 bases at V and 4 bases at J, with 15 bases between. The CDR3 has 15 residues. The whole variable domain, remainder taken from reference TRBV11-2 and TRBJ2-5, is EAGVAQSPRYKIIEKRQSVAFWCNPISGHATLYWYQQILGQGPKLLIQFQNNGVVDDSQLPKDRFSAERLKGVDSTLKIQPAKLEDSAVYLCASSFEGSRSETQYFGPGTRLLVL.

The rearrangement links TRBV7-2 to TRBJ1-4; D gene uncertain. Germline lookup yields CDR1 SGHTA and CDR2 FQGNSA. The CDR3 covers 14 residues. The V end lost 5 bases, the J end lost 3 bases, and 10 bases lay between the germline ends. DNA of the CDR3: TGTGCCAGCAGCCTAATCCGGGCTAATGAAAAACTGTTTTTT. Protein sequence: CASSLIRANEKLFF.

V is TRBV5-1 and J is TRBJ1-3; D unresolved. The CDR3 totals 16 residues. CDR1 is SGHRS, CDR2 YFSETQ, per germline. The ends were cut back, 6 bases at V and 0 bases at J, with 16 bases in the middle. The CDR3 coding sequence is TGCGCCAGCACAAAAGGGCTTTTGAGCTCTGGAAACACCATATATTTT. As protein: CASTKGLLSSGNTIYF.

The chain combines TRBV19 with TRBJ1-5; 9 bases are shared with TRBD1. This CDR3 is built from 14 residues. The V segment lost 10 bases and the J segment 4 bases; nucleotides outside the gene matches: 8. CDR1 LNHDA and CDR2 SQIVND come from the germline V gene (reference sequence). The CDR3 bases are TGTGCCACTTCGCGGACAGGGGTAAATCAGCCCCAGCATTTT. Its translation: CATSRTGVNQPQHF.

The rearrangement joins TRBV9 to TRBJ1-3; the D gene is possibly TRBD1 (6 bases). This CDR3 has 15 amino acids. Trimming cost V 5 bases and J 0 bases, with 12 bases left between them. Germline V gene sequence: CDR1 SGDLS, CDR2 YYNGEE. CDR3 sequence: CASSTNRVSGNTIYF. CDR3 DNA: TGTGCCAGCAGTACCAACAGGGTCTCTGGAAACACCATATATTTT.

The chain recombines TRBV7-9 with TRBJ2-2; D not certain. This CDR3 has 15 residues. Germline V gene sequence: CDR1 SEHNR, CDR2 FQNEAQ (reference sequence). The V end was cut by 3 bases, the J end by 2 bases, with 10 bases between. The CDR3 DNA sequence: TGTGCCAGCAGCTTTCGACAAATCAACACCGGGGAGCTGTTTTTT. Encoded protein: CASSFRQINTGELFF. The full variable domain, in which reference TRBV7-9 and TRBJ2-2 provide the parts outside the CDR3, is DTGVSQNPRHKITKRGQNVTFRCDPISEHNRLYWYRQTLGQGPEFLTYFQNEAQLEKSRLLSDRFSAERPKGSFSTLEIQRTEQGDSAMYLCASSFRQINTGELFFGEGSRLTVL.

This chain connects TRBV18 to TRBJ2-5; D not resolved. The ends were cut back, 3 bases at V and 5 bases at J, with 4 bases in the middle. The CDR3 is 11 amino acids. Germline V gene lookup returns CDR1 KGHSH and CDR2 LQKENI. The CDR3 sequence is CASSPRETQYF. The CDR3 DNA reads TGTGCCAGCTCACCTCGGGAGACCCAGTACTTC.

The gene calls are TRBV5-1 and TRBJ2-1; TRBD2 matches at 8 bases. The germline gives CDR1 SGHRS, CDR2 YFSETQ. The ends lost 0 bases at V and 6 bases at J; junction bases unmatched: 11. This CDR3 has 17 amino acids. CDR3 nucleotides: TGCGCCAGCAGCTTGGCCTCTGGACTAGCTCCCTCCAATGAGCAGTTCTTC. Amino acid sequence: CASSLASGLAPSNEQFF.

In its sample, this clone was seen once. The chain has TRBV5-5 and TRBJ2-5; possible D gene TRBD2, 6 bases. There are 14 residues in the CDR3. Germline V gene data show CDR1 as SGHKS and CDR2 as YYEKEE (reference sequence). The V and J ends lost 4 bases and 5 bases respectively, with 15 bases between them. CDR3 amino acids: CASSLNTGVETQYF. The CDR3 DNA sequence: TGTGCCAGCAGCCTAAACACGGGAGTTGAGACCCAGTACTTC.